A selection of T cell receptor beta chains follows, all from one sample in a study of siplizumab effects on memory and regulatory T cells. Clones were read by immunoSEQ multiplex PCR, and TCRdb kept only the in-frame ones, dropping some. The profile shows tens of thousands of clones, over 70% of them singletons. Source material: Tregs sorted from blood. All receptors derive from a human donor in good health. Each CDR3 is given with its conserved first and last residue. D genes are given only for firm matches. Size is stated for part of the rows, as once, few or many counts, or as a class when the clone is expanded.

>.|TRBJ2-7|TRBV7-2|.
CASSLSRISYEQYF
TGTGCCAGCAGCTTATCCCGGATCTCCTACGAGCAGTACTTC
>.|TRBJ2-7|TRBV2|.
CASSEGGRQYF
TGTGCCAGCAGTGAAGGAGGCCGGCAGTACTTC
>medium-sized|TRBJ2-6|TRBV5-1|.
CAIGHSSGANVLTF
TGCGCCATTGGCCACTCCTCTGGGGCCAACGTCCTGACTTTC
>.|TRBJ2-7|TRBV7-8|TRBD1
CASRTRDRGYEQYF
TGTGCCAGCCGGACCCGGGACAGGGGTTACGAGCAGTACTTC
>.|TRBJ2-1|TRBV19|TRBD2
CASSRATSGPGNEQFF
TGTGCCAGTAGTAGGGCTACTAGCGGGCCCGGAAATGAGCAGTTCTTC
>.|TRBJ2-7|TRBV30|.
CAWTPNSYEQYF
TGTGCCTGGACACCGAACTCCTACGAGCAGTACTTC
>once|TRBJ1-1|TRBV15|TRBD1
CATSRDRATEAFF
TGTGCCACCAGCAGGGACAGGGCCACTGAAGCTTTCTTT
>.|TRBJ2-1|TRBV9|TRBD2
CASSPPPSGRAHEQFF
TGTGCCAGCAGTCCGCCCCCCAGCGGGAGGGCCCATGAGCAGTTCTTC
>.|TRBJ2-1|TRBV14|.
CASSQARTPFIGSYNEQFF
TGTGCCAGCAGCCAAGCTAGGACTCCCTTTATTGGTTCCTACAATGAGCAGTTCTTC
>.|TRBJ2-5|TRBV30|TRBD2
CAWSGGSEGETQYF
TGTGCCTGGAGCGGGGGGTCCGAAGGAGAGACCCAGTACTTC